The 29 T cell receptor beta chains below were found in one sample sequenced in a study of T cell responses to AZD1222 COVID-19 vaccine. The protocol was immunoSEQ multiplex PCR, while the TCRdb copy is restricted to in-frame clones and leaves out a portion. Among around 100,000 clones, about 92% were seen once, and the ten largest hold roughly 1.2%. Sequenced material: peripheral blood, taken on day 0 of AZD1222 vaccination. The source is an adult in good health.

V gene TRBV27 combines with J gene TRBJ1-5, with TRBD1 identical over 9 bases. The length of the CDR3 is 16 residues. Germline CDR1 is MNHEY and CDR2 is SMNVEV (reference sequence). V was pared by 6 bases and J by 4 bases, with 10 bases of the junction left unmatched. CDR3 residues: CASSSTGTGFNQPQHF. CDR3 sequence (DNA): TGTGCCAGCAGCAGTACCGGGACAGGGTTTAATCAGCCCCAGCATTTT.

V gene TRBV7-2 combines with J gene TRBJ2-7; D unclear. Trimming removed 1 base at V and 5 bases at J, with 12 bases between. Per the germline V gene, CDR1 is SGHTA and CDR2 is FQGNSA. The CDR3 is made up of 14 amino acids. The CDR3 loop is CASSLVQEINEQYF. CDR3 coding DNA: TGTGCCAGCAGCTTAGTTCAAGAGATTAACGAGCAGTACTTC.

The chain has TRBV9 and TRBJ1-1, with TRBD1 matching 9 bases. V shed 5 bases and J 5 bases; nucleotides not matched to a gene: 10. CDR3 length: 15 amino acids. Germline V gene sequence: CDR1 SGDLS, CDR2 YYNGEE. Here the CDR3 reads CASSPTGTGSTEAFF. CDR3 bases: TGTGCCAGCAGTCCTACCGGGACAGGGAGTACTGAAGCTTTCTTT.

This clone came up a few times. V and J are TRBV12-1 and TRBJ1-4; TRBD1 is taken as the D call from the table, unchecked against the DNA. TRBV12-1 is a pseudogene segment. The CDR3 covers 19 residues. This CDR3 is CASSFGSRQGPCFSEKLFF. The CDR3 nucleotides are TGTGCCAGCAGCTTTGGATCAAGACAGGGCCCATGCTTTAGTGAAAAACTGTTTTTT.

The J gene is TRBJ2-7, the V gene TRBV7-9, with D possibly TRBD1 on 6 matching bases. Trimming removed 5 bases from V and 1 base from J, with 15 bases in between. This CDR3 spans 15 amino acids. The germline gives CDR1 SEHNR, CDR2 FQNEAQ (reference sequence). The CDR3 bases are TGTGCCAGCAGCACAGGGCTGGGTGTTTCCTACGAGCAGTACTTC. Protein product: CASSTGLGVSYEQYF.

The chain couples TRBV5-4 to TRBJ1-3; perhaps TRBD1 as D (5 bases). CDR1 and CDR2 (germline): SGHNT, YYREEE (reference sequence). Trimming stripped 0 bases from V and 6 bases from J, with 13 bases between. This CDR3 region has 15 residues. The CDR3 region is CASSLATGLKNTIYF. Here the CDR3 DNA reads TGTGCCAGCAGCTTGGCAACGGGACTGAAAAACACCATATATTTT.

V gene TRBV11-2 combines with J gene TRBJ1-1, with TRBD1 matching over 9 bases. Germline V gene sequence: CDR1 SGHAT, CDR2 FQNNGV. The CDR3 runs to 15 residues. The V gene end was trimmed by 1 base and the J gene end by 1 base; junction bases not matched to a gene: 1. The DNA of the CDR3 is TGTGCCAGCAGCTTAGTGGACAGGGGGAACACTGAAGCTTTCTTT. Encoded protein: CASSLVDRGNTEAFF. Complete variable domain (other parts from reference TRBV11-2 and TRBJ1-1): EAGVAQSPRYKIIEKRQSVAFWCNPISGHATLYWYQQILGQGPKLLIQFQNNGVVDDSQLPKDRFSAERLKGVDSTLKIQPAKLEDSAVYLCASSLVDRGNTEAFFGQGTRLTVV.

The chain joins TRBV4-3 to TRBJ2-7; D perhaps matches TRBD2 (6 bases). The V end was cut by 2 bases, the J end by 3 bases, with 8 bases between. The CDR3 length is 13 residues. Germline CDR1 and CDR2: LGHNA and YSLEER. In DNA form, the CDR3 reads TGCGCCAGCAGCCAAAGGCGGGGCTACGAGCAGTACTTC. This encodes CASSQRRGYEQYF.

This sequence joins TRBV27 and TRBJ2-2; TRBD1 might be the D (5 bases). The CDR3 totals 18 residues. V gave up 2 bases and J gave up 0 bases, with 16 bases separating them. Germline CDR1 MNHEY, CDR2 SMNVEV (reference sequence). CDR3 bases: TGTGCCAGCAGTTTAAAGGCAGGGCGAAACTCGAACACCGGGGAGCTGTTTTTT. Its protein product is CASSLKAGRNSNTGELFF.

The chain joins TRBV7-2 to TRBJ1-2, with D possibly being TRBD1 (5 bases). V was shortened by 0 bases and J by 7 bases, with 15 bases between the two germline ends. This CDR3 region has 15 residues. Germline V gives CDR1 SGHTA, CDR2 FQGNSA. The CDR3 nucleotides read TGTGCCAGCAGCTTAGCCACAGTGGGTCAGGGTGGCTACACCTTC. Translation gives CASSLATVGQGGYTF.

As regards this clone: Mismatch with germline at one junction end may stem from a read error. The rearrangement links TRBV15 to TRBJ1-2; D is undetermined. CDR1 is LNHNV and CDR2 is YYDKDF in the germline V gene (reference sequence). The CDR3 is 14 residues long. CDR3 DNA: TGTGCCACCAGCAGAGATCGGGTAGTCGCAGGATTGGCCTTC. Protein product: CATSRDRVVAGLAF.

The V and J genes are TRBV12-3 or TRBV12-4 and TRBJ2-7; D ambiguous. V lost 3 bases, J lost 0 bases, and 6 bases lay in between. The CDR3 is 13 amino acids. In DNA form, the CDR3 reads TGTGCCAGCAGTTTGGGCAGCTCCTACGAGCAGTACTTC. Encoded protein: CASSLGSSYEQYF.

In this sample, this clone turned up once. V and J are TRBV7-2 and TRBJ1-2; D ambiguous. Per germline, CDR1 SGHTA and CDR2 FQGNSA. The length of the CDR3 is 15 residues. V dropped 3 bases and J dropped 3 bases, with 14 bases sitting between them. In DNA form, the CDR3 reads TGTGCCAGCAGCTTGGGAGGGCATCCCGACTATGGCTACACCTTC. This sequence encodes CASSLGGHPDYGYTF.

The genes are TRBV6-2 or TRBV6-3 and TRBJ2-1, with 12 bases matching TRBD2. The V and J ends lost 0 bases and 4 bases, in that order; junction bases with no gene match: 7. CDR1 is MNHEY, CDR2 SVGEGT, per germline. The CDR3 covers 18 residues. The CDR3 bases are TGTGCCAGCAGTTACTCGGGACGGACTAGCGGGGAATACAATGAGCAGTTCTTC. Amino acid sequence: CASSYSGRTSGEYNEQFF.

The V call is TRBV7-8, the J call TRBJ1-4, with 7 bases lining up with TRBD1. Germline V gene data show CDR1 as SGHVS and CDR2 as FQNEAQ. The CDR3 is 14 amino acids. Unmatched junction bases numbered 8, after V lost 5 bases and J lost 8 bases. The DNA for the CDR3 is TGTGCCAGCAGCGTCGGACAGGTCCGCGAAAAACTGTTTTTT. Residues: CASSVGQVREKLFF.

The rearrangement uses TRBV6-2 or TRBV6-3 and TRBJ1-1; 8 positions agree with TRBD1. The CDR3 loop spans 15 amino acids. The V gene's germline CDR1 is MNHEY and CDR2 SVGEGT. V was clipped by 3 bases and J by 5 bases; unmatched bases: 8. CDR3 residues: CASSYGDRQTTEAFF. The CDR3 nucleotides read TGTGCCAGCAGTTATGGGGACAGGCAGACGACTGAAGCTTTCTTT.

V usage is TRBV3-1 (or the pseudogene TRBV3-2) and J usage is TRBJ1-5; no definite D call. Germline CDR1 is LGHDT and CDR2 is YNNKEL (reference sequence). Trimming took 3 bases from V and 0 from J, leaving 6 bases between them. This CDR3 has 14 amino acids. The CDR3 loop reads CASSHGPSNQPQHF. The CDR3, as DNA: TGTGCCAGCAGCCATGGCCCTAGCAATCAGCCCCAGCATTTT.

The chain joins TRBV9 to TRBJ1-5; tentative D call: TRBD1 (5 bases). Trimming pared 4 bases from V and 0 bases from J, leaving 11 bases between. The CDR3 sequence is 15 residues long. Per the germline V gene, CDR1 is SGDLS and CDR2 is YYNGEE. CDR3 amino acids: CASSLGGISNQPQHF. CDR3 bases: TGTGCCAGCAGCCTCGGGGGGATTAGCAATCAGCCCCAGCATTTT. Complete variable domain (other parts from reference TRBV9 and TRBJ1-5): DSGVTQTPKHLITATGQRVTLRCSPRSGDLSVYWYQQSLDQGLQFLIQYYNGEERAKGNILERFSAQQFPDLHSELNLSSLELGDSALYFCASSLGGISNQPQHFGDGTRLSIL.

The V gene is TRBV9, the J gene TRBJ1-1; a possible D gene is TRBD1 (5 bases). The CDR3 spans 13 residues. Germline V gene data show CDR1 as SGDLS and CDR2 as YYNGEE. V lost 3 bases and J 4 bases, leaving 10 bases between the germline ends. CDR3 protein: CASSEGRFTEAFF. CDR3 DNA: TGTGCCAGCAGCGAGGGACGCTTCACTGAAGCTTTCTTT.

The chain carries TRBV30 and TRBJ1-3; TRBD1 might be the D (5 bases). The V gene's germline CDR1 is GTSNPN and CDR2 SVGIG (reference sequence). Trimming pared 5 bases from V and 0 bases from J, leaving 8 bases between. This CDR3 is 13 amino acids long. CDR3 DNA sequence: TGTGCCTGGGGGGCCTTCTCTGGAAACACCATATATTTT. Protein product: CAWGAFSGNTIYF.

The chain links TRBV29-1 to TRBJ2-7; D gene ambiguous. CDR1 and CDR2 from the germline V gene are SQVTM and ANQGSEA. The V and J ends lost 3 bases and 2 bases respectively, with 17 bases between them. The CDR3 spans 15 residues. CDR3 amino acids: CSVEAPRFSTYEQYF. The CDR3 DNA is TGCAGCGTTGAGGCCCCCCGATTCAGTACCTACGAGCAGTACTTC.

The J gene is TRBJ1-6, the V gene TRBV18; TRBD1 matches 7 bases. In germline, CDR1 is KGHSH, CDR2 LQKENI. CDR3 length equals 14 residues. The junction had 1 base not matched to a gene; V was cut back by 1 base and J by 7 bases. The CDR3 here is CASSPLQGNSPLHF. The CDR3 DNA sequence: TGTGCCAGCTCACCACTACAGGGGAATTCACCCCTCCACTTT.

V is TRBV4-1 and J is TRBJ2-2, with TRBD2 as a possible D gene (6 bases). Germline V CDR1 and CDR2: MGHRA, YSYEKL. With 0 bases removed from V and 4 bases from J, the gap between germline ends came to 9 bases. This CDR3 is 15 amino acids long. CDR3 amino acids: CASSQEGLSTGELFF. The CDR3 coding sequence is TGCGCCAGCAGCCAAGAGGGACTTTCCACCGGGGAGCTGTTTTTT.

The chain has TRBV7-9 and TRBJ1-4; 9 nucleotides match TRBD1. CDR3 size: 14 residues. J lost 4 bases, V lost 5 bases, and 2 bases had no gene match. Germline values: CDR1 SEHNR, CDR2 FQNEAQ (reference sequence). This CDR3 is CASSADRGNEKLFF. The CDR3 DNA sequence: TGTGCCAGCAGCGCGGACAGGGGTAATGAAAAACTGTTTTTT.

This CDR3 reads CASSSNSGGVNNEQFF. The CDR3 DNA reads TGTGCCAGCAGCTCGAACTCAGGGGGAGTGAACAATGAGCAGTTCTTC. V is TRBV3-1 (or the pseudogene TRBV3-2) and J is TRBJ2-1; 7 nucleotides line up with TRBD1. Germline V gene data show CDR1 as LGHDT and CDR2 as YNNKEL (reference sequence). The CDR3 covers 16 residues. Trimming removed 5 bases from V and 5 bases from J; junction bases left unmatched: 12.

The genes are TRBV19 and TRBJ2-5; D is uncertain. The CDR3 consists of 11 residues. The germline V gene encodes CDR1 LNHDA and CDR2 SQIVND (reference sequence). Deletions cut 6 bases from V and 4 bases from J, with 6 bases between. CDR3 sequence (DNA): TGTGCCAGTAGCCGAGGAGAGACCCAGTACTTC. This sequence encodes CASSRGETQYF.

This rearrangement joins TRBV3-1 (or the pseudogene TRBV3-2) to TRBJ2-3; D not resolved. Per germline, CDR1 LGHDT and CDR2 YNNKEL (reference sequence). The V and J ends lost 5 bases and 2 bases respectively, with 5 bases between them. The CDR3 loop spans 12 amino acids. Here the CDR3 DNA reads TGTGCCAGCAGCTTATACACAGATACGCAGTATTTT. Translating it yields CASSLYTDTQYF.

This CDR3 is CASSQELQYGARAYEQYF. CDR3 bases: TGTGCCAGCAGCCAAGAGCTTCAGTACGGGGCCCGAGCCTACGAGCAGTACTTC. The chain has TRBV4-2 and TRBJ2-7; D might be TRBD1 or TRBD2, each matching 5 bases. Germline-derived CDR1 and CDR2 are LGHNA and YNFKEQ. The ends were cut back, 0 bases at V and 2 bases at J, with 20 bases in the middle. This CDR3 has 18 residues.

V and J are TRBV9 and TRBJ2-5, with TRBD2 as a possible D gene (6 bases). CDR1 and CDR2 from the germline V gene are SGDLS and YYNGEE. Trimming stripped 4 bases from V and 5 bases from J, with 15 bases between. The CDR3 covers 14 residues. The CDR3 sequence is CASSPRTREETQYF. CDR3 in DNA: TGTGCCAGCAGCCCGAGGACCCGGGAGGAGACCCAGTACTTC.